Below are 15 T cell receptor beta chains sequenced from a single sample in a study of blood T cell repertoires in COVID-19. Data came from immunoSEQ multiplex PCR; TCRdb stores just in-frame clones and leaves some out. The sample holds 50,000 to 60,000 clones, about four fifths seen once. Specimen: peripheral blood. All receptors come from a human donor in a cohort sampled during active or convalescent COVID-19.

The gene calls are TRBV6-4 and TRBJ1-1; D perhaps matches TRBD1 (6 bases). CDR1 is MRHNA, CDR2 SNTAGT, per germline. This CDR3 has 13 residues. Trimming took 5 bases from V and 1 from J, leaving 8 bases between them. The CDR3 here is CASSQTGNTEAFF. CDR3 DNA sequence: TGTGCCAGCAGTCAGACAGGGAACACTGAAGCTTTCTTT.

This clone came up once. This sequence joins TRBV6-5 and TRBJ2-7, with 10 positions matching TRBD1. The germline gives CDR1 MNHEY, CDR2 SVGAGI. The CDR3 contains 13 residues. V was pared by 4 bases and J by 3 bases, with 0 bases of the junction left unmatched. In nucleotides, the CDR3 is TGTGCCAGCAGTTGGACAGGGGGCTACGAGCAGTACTTC. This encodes CASSWTGGYEQYF.

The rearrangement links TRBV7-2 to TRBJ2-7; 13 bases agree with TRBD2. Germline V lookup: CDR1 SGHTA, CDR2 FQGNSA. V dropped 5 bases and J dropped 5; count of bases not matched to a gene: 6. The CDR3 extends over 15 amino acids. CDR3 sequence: CASSPRTSGGHEQYF. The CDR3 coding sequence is TGTGCCAGCAGCCCGAGGACTAGCGGGGGCCACGAGCAGTACTTC. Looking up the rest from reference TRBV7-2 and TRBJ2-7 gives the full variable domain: GAGVSQSPSNKVTEKGKDVELRCDPISGHTALYWYRQSLGQGLEFLIYFQGNSAPDKSGLPSDRFSAERTGGSVSTLTIQRTQQEDSAVYLCASSPRTSGGHEQYFGPGTRLTVT.

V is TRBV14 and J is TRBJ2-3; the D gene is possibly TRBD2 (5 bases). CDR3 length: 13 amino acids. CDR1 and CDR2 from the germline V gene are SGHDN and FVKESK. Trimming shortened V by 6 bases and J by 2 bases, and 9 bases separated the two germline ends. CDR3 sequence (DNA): TGTGCCAGCAGTAGCGACTTCACAGATACGCAGTATTTT. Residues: CASSSDFTDTQYF.

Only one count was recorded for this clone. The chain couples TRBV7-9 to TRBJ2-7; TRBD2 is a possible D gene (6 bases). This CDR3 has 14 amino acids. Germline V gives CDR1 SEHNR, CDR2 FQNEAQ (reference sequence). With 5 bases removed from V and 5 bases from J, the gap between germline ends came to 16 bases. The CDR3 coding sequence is TGTGCCAGCAGCCTCCGGGACTCCCCTGACGAGCAGTACTTC. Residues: CASSLRDSPDEQYF.

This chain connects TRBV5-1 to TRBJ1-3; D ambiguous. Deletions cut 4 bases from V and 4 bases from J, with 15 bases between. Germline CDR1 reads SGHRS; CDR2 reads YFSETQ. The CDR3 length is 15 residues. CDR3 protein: CASSTDGRRGNTIYF. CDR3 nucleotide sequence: TGCGCCAGCAGCACGGACGGTCGGAGGGGAAACACCATATATTTT.

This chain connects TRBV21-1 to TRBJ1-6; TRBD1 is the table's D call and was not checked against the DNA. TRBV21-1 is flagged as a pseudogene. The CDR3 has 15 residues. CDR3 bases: TGTGCCAGCAGTTGGTGGGCTTCCTATAATTCACCCCTCCACTTT. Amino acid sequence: CASSWWASYNSPLHF.

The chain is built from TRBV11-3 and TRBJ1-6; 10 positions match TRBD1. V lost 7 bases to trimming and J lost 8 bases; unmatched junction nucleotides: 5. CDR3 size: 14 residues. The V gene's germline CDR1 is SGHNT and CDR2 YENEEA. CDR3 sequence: CASILDRGHSPLHF. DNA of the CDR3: TGTGCCAGCATCCTAGACAGGGGGCATTCACCCCTCCACTTT. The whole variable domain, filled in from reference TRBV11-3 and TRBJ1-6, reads EAGVVQSPRYKIIEKKQPVAFWCNPISGHNTLYWYLQNLGQGPELLIRYENEEAVDDSQLPKDRFSAERLKGVDSTLKIQPAELGDSAVYLCASILDRGHSPLHFGNGTRLTVT.

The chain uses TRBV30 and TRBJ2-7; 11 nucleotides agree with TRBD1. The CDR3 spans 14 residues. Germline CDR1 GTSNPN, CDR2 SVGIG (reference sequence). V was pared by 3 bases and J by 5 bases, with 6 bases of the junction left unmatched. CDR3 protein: CAWRQDRGPHEQYF. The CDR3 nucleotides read TGTGCCTGGAGGCAGGACAGGGGGCCCCACGAGCAGTACTTC.

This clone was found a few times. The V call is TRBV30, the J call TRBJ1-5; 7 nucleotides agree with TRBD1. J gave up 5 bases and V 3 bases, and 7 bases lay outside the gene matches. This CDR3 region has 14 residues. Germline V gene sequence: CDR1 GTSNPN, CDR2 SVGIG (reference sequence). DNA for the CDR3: TGTGCCTGGAGCCTGGGACAGTCCTATCAGCCCCAGCATTTT. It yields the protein CAWSLGQSYQPQHF.

For the CDR3, the DNA is TGTGCCAGCAGCGGCCGACAGGCGAGTACCGGGGAGCTGTTTTTT. Its translation: CASSGRQASTGELFF. The chain is built from TRBV9 and TRBJ2-2; D is possibly TRBD1 (6 bases). The CDR3 is 15 amino acids. The V gene's germline CDR1 is SGDLS and CDR2 YYNGEE. V was pared by 3 bases and J by 5 bases, with 14 bases between.

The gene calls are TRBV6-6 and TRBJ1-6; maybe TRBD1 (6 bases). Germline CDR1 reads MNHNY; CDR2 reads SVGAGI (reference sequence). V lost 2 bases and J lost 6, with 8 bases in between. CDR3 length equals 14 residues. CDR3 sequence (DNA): TGTGCCAGCAGTTACACAGGGTCTAATTCACCCCTCCACTTT. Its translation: CASSYTGSNSPLHF.

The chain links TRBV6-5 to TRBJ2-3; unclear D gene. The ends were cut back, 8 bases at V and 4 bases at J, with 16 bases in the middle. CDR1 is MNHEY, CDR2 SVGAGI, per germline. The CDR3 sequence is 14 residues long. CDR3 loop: CASRRQVFADTQYF. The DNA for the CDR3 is TGTGCCAGCCGCCGGCAGGTTTTTGCAGATACGCAGTATTTT.

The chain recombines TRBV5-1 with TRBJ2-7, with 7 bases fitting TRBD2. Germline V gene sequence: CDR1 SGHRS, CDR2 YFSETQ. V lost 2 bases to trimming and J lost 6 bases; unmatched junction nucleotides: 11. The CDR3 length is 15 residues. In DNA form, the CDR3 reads TGCGCCAGCAGCTTTGGGGGGGAACCGACGAGCGAGCAGTACTTC. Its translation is CASSFGGEPTSEQYF. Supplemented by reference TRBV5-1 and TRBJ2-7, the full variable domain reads KAGVTQTPRYLIKTRGQQVTLSCSPISGHRSVSWYQQTPGQGLQFLFEYFSETQRNKGNFPGRFSGRQFSNSRSEMNVSTLELGDSALYLCASSFGGEPTSEQYFGPGTRLTVT.

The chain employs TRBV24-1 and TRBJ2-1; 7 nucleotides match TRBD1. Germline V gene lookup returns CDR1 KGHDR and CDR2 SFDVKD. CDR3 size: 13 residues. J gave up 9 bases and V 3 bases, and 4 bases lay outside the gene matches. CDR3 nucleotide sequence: TGTGCCACCAGTGATCACAGGGGTGGTGAGCAGTTCTTC. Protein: CATSDHRGGEQFF.